The T cell receptor beta chain described here comes from a study of T cell responses to AZD1222 COVID-19 vaccine listed by TCRdb under 2021. As for the study more broadly: A total of just over 230 trial participants underwent TCR sequencing, of whom 200 to 220 received two doses of AZD1222 and approximately 25 received two doses of the MenACWY control vaccine. Trial participants were enrolled by age into 18-55, 56-69 and 70-plus year subgroups, with around 140, 26 and 57 TCR-sequenced participants respectively. Broad study findings and their caveats: Reportedly, almost half of the unique spike-specific TCRs recognized epitopes lying outside the regions that are mutated in the B.1.351 and B.1.1.7 variants. CD4 TCRs associated with the vaccine covered the entire spike protein, and the dominant responses were in regions 160-218 and 743-854. Participants were mostly white British, with more females than males. The authors suggested clonal diversity may have been underestimated. Because no day 14 peak-response samples were available, the repertoires could be characterized only after the peak T cell response. In the small 56-69-year group, the increase in depth fell short of significance, most likely because of low power. After two AZD1222 doses, spike-specific TCR breadth and depth were significantly higher than at day 0 and than in MenACWY recipients. Only five to seven AZD1222 recipients were SARS-CoV-2 seropositive at baseline, limiting conclusions about previously exposed vaccinees.

The V end gives up 0 bases and the J end 2 bases, leaving 5 bases in the junction not matched to a gene. As encoded in the germline V gene, CDR1 is LGHNA while CDR2 is YSLEER. The CDR3 sequence holds 17 residues, the cysteine and phenylalanine included. Left in the record is the CDR3 DNA by itself, 51 bases read in frame from the first base. The CDR3 regions of human TCRbeta chains were analyzed by immunosequencing. Per the source publication's procedure: Repertoire TCRs were matched against a reference library of SARS-CoV-2-specific TCRs generated with the MIRA antigen-specificity platform. Breadth meant the fraction of unique TCRs that were SARS-CoV-2-associated, whereas depth meant the fraction of total T cells that were SARS-CoV-2-associated. Using the MIRA data, each spike-specific TCR was mapped to the spike region that the TCR reacts to and placed in a CD4 or CD8 class. Log10-transformed breadth and depth values were compared by one-way ANOVA with Sidak's multiple comparisons tests. TCRdb stores this immuneACCESS table with in-frame sequences only. Part of the clones is absent; in the studies checked, under half of the shortfall reflects unresolved V genes, and no reason is known for the rest. The D gene and trimming were derived from the DNA, and the V and J assignments and clone size from that table. The sample contains roughly 100,000 clones, roughly 87% of them found a single time. Roughly 45% of the sample lies in the top ten.

The sample's time point, from its label and the paper: about 28 days (+/-7) after the second vaccine dose. Because spike-specific TCR depth and breadth did not differ between the two schedules, AZD1222 recipients who got a second dose at roughly 4 weeks were pooled with those who got a second dose at roughly 12 weeks. Samples from vaccinated people were obtained from the UK trials COV001 and COV002, which included a single-blind randomized controlled phase 2/3 trial of AZD1222 (ChAdOx1 nCoV-19) in healthy adults. For TCRbeta chain sequencing, PBMC samples were collected from trial participants at day 0 and at day 28 after the second dose. Comments on this clone: Its specific antigen is unknown. Base-call qualities are not available, and no considerably larger clone is one nucleotide away.

Rearrangement joined TRBV4-3 to TRBJ2-7; the junction holds 12 bases that match TRBD2. The sequencing here drew on peripheral blood, taken 28 days after the second AZD1222 dose. This TCR came from an adult who received the AZD1222 COVID-19 vaccine. The CDR3 in this case is CASSQEDLAGGPYEQYF. Here is the DNA: TGCGCCAGCAGCCAAGAAGACCTAGCGGGAGGGCCCTACGAGCAGTACTTC.